Sequencing of this T cell receptor (beta chain) was carried out in a study of blood T cells in healthy people across ages. With a J-beta primer mix and a sample-barcoded 5' primer, a second PCR ran roughly 7 to 11 cycles. TCRdb re-called the 5' RACE reads through MiXCR, storing one row per CDR3 protein. The top ten clones hold approximately 2.1% of a sample with about 2 million distinct CDR3 sequences, 49% of them seen once. The CDR3 extends over 16 amino acids. CDR1 and CDR2 from the germline V gene are SGHTA and FQGNSA. Trimming took off 6 bases at V and 2 bases at J, with 16 bases between the two ends.

Sequencing was carried out using blood. This TCR came from a woman in her forties in good health. The chain links TRBV7-2 to TRBJ1-4; no clear D gene. The chain's CDR3 is CASRGQAGSTNEKLFF. CDR3 in DNA: TGTGCCAGCAGGGGCCAAGCGGGCTCGACTAATGAAAAACTGTTTTTT.